Presented here are 30 T cell receptor beta chains from one specimen sequenced in a study of T cell repertoires in aging, cancer and after chemotherapy. TRB rearrangements spanning V, D and J were amplified using mixed TRB-A/B primers. From the multiplex PCR reads, TCRdb called clonotypes with MiXCR, one entry per CDR3 protein. The sample gives more than 2,000 distinct CDR3 sequences, about 25% of which show up once; 35% to 50% is in the top ten. The template was genomic DNA from peripheral blood, not RNA. Input material: blood. The receptors here all came from a human donor with a solid tumor.

This clonotype rates as large. J is TRBJ2-5 and V is TRBV29-1; no reliable D call. This CDR3 comprises 10 residues. Germline CDR1 SQVTM, CDR2 ANQGSEA. Trimming left V 0 bases short and J 5 bases short, with 1 base between. The CDR3 DNA is TGCAGCGTTGAAGACGAGACCCAGTACTTC. The encoded protein is CSVEDETQYF.

Judged by abundance, this clonotype is medium-sized. The chain is built from TRBV12-3 or TRBV12-4 and TRBJ1-5; 7 bases map to TRBD1. The length of the CDR3 is 14 residues. Trimming took 5 bases from V and 3 from J; bases not matched to a gene: 4. CDR3 nucleotides: TGTGCCAGCAGTAAGGGACAGACCAATCAGCCCCAGCATTTT. Translating it yields CASSKGQTNQPQHF.

This clonotype is medium-sized within its sample. The chain links TRBV18 to TRBJ2-7; D is possibly TRBD2 (5 bases). This CDR3 has 15 residues. CDR1 KGHSH and CDR2 LQKENI come from the germline V gene. The germline V and J ends were trimmed by 2 bases and 0 bases, with 11 bases remaining between them. The CDR3 nucleotides read TGTGCCAGCTCACCAGGGCACGGGGACTCCTACGAGCAGTACTTC. This encodes CASSPGHGDSYEQYF. Full variable domain (rest looked up from reference TRBV18 and TRBJ2-7): NAGVMQNPRHLVRRRGQEARLRCSPMKGHSHVYWYRQLPEEGLKFMVYLQKENIIDESGMPKERFSAEFPKEGPSILRIQQVVRGDSAAYFCASSPGHGDSYEQYFGPGTRLTVT.

The chain recombines TRBV9 with TRBJ2-1; D not certain. The CDR3 consists of 15 residues. Between the trimmed V and J ends, which lost 0 bases and 0 bases, there was a span of 7 bases. Germline V lookup: CDR1 SGDLS, CDR2 YYNGEE. DNA of the CDR3: TGTGCCAGCAGCGTAGGGTGGGGCTCCTACAATGAGCAGTTCTTC. Protein: CASSVGWGSYNEQFF.

V is TRBV6-5 and J is TRBJ2-4; 9 nucleotides agree with TRBD2. The CDR3 is 14 amino acids. The germline CDR1 and CDR2 sequences are MNHEY and SVGAGI. With V trimmed by 2 bases and J by 15 bases, 11 bases remained unmatched. CDR3 in DNA: TGTGCCAGCAGTTACGCATCTAGCGGGGACCAACGGTACTTC. Residues: CASSYASSGDQRYF.

By frequency in the sample, this clonotype is large. The rearrangement joins TRBV30 to TRBJ1-2; 7 nucleotides match TRBD1. The V segment lost 0 bases and the J segment 2 bases; nucleotides outside the gene matches: 6. Germline V gives CDR1 GTSNPN, CDR2 SVGIG (reference sequence). This CDR3 is built from 15 residues. This CDR3 reads CAWSVHRGPNYGYTF. As DNA, the CDR3 is TGTGCCTGGAGTGTACACAGGGGACCAAACTATGGCTACACCTTC.

This clonotype ranks as large. The rearrangement links TRBV30 to TRBJ1-5; D remains ambiguous. The V gene's germline CDR1 is GTSNPN and CDR2 SVGIG (reference sequence). This CDR3 region has 12 residues. Deletions cut 0 bases from V and 4 bases from J, with 4 bases between. The DNA of the CDR3 is TGTGCCTGGAGTGTACTGAATCAGCCCCAGCATTTT. Residues: CAWSVLNQPQHF.

Note on this clonotype: This sequence may be a read error, since a much larger clone differs from it by one base. The chain couples TRBV5-4 to TRBJ1-2; no firm D call. V was cut by 3 bases and J by 4 bases, with 13 bases left in between. This CDR3 comprises 14 residues. Germline CDR1 is SGHNT and CDR2 is YYREEE (reference sequence). The CDR3 protein is CASSSGIESYGYTF. The CDR3 DNA is TGTGCCAGCAGCTCCGGGATAGAGAGCTATGGCTACACCTTC.

By share of the sample, this clonotype is medium-sized (0.01 to 0.1%). This sequence joins TRBV15 and TRBJ1-5; no clear D. V was cut by 3 bases and J by 7 bases, with 13 bases left in between. This CDR3 is 14 amino acids long. Germline V gene sequence: CDR1 LNHNV, CDR2 YYDKDF (reference sequence). CDR3 DNA: TGTGCCACCAGCAGGGAGGGAGTGGAGCAGCCCCAGCATTTT. It specifies CATSREGVEQPQHF. Drawing the rest from reference TRBV15 and TRBJ1-5, the complete variable domain is DAMVIQNPRYQVTQFGKPVTLSCSQTLNHNVMYWYQQKSSQAPKLLFHYYDKDFNNEADTPDNFQSRRPNTSFCFLDIRSPGLGDTAMYLCATSREGVEQPQHFGDGTRLSIL.

The genes are TRBV15 and TRBJ2-3; maybe TRBD2 (6 bases). This CDR3 contains 18 residues. The V end lost 0 bases, the J end lost 2 bases, and 18 bases lay between the germline ends. Germline V gives CDR1 LNHNV, CDR2 YYDKDF (reference sequence). CDR3 residues: CATSRDIGRDWDTDTQYF. The CDR3 DNA sequence: TGTGCCACCAGCAGAGATATCGGCCGGGACTGGGACACAGATACGCAGTATTTT.

By share, this clonotype ranks as medium-sized. The rearrangement links TRBV12-3 or TRBV12-4 to TRBJ2-5, with D hard to call. Between the trimmed V and J ends, which lost 3 bases and 5 bases, there was a span of 7 bases. The CDR3 length is 12 residues. CDR3 amino acids: CASSFGSETQYF. CDR3 sequence (DNA): TGTGCCAGCAGTTTTGGTTCGGAGACCCAGTACTTC.

This clonotype was detected a few times. The rearrangement joins TRBV24-1 to TRBJ1-2; 7 positions match TRBD1. V was clipped by 3 bases and J by 5 bases; unmatched bases: 5. The CDR3 covers 14 residues. The V gene's germline CDR1 is KGHDR and CDR2 SFDVKD. The CDR3 region has the DNA TGTGCCACCAGTGATCCGGGACAGCGTTATGGCTACACCTTC. It is translated as CATSDPGQRYGYTF.

In this sample, this clonotype is medium-sized. The chain couples TRBV20-1 to TRBJ2-7; D gene ambiguous. V was trimmed by 6 bases and J by 0 bases, leaving 21 bases between them. The CDR3 consists of 16 residues. Germline CDR1 DFQATT, CDR2 SNEGSKA (reference sequence). The DNA of the CDR3 is TGCAGTGCCCCAGAGCCCCTCGGCAGGTCCTCCTACGAGCAGTACTTC. This translates into CSAPEPLGRSSYEQYF.

By its share, this clonotype is medium-sized. The genes are TRBV30 and TRBJ1-1, with D perhaps TRBD1 (6 bases). This CDR3 region has 13 residues. Germline values: CDR1 GTSNPN, CDR2 SVGIG (reference sequence). Between the trimmed V and J ends, which lost 1 base and 1 base, there was a span of 7 bases. The CDR3 coding sequence is TGTGCCTGGAGTGGACAGGCGAACACTGAAGCTTTCTTT. Amino acid sequence: CAWSGQANTEAFF.

Judged by abundance, this clonotype is medium-sized. The V gene is TRBV6-2 or TRBV6-3, the J gene TRBJ2-7; D is uncertain. This CDR3 has 13 amino acids. From germline, CDR1 is MNHEY and CDR2 SVGEGT. Trimming shortened V by 1 base and J by 7 bases, and 11 bases separated the two germline ends. The CDR3 sequence is CASSYFGPDEQYF. The DNA for the CDR3 is TGTGCCAGCAGTTACTTTGGTCCTGATGAGCAGTACTTC.

This clonotype is large in the sample. The gene calls are TRBV19 and TRBJ2-6; 7 nucleotides agree with TRBD1. The CDR3 has 16 amino acids. J lost 4 bases, V lost 4 bases, and 7 bases had no gene match. CDR1 and CDR2 from the germline V gene are LNHDA and SQIVND (reference sequence). This CDR3 is CASSRVTGAGANVLTF. Here the CDR3 DNA reads TGTGCCAGTAGTAGAGTCACAGGGGCCGGGGCCAACGTCCTGACTTTC.

The sample holds a few counts of this clonotype. The CDR3 DNA reads TGCGCCAGCAGCCAAGACAGGGTGGCGTACAATGAGCAGTTCTTC. Protein: CASSQDRVAYNEQFF. The J gene is TRBJ2-1, the V gene TRBV4-3; D is perhaps TRBD1 (5 bases). V was pared by 0 bases and J by 4 bases, with 10 bases between. CDR1 and CDR2 from the germline V gene are LGHNA and YSLEER. CDR3 length: 15 residues.

In this sample, this clonotype is medium-sized. The genes are TRBV27 and TRBJ2-2, with 8 bases matching TRBD1. The CDR3 has 18 amino acids. Germline V gene data show CDR1 as MNHEY and CDR2 as SMNVEV (reference sequence). The V and J ends lost 1 base and 1 base, in that order; junction bases with no gene match: 8. The CDR3 DNA is TGTGCCAGCAGTTTATTTTCCCCAGGGACAGGGAACACCGGGGAGCTGTTTTTT. Translation gives CASSLFSPGTGNTGELFF.

Regarding this clonotype: One end of the junction fails to match germline, which may point to a read error. The J gene is TRBJ1-5, the V gene TRBV10-2, with D unclear. In germline, CDR1 is WSHSY, CDR2 SAAADI. This CDR3 contains 14 residues. CDR3 nucleotide sequence: TGCGCCAGCAGTGAGTCGGGTAGCTATCAGCCCCAGCATTTT. Translated: CASSESGSYQPQHF.

The table lists this clonotype with a few counts. This sequence joins TRBV7-2 and TRBJ2-3; 9 nucleotides align to TRBD2. CDR1 and CDR2 from the germline V gene are SGHTA and FQGNSA. This CDR3 has 17 amino acids. V was clipped by 4 bases and J by 4 bases; unmatched bases: 12. CDR3 coding DNA: TGTGCCAGCAGCTCCCCCGGGGGTAGCGGGGGATCAGATACGCAGTATTTT. Translating it yields CASSSPGGSGGSDTQYF. Complete variable domain (other parts from reference TRBV7-2 and TRBJ2-3): GAGVSQSPSNKVTEKGKDVELRCDPISGHTALYWYRQSLGQGLEFLIYFQGNSAPDKSGLPSDRFSAERTGGSVSTLTIQRTQQEDSAVYLCASSSPGGSGGSDTQYFGPGTRLTVL.

By sample share, this clonotype is medium-sized. The gene calls are TRBV6-5 and TRBJ1-4; tentative D call: TRBD1 (6 bases). This CDR3 region has 18 residues. Germline V gene sequence: CDR1 MNHEY, CDR2 SVGAGI. Trimming left V 6 bases short and J 2 bases short, with 22 bases between. The CDR3 DNA reads TGTGCCAGCAGCGCGAACAGGGAAATCGTCGCGACTAATGAAAAACTGTTTTTT. It translates to CASSANREIVATNEKLFF.

In this sample, this clonotype is medium-sized. The chain has TRBV11-1 and TRBJ2-5; D might be TRBD1 (6 bases). V lost 5 bases, J lost 4 bases, and 17 bases lay in between. This CDR3 is built from 15 residues. Germline assignment: CDR1 SGHAT and CDR2 FQDESV (reference sequence). The CDR3 is CASSNEGQLRETQYF. The DNA of the CDR3 is TGTGCCAGCAGCAATGAAGGACAGCTACGAGAGACCCAGTACTTC.

This chain connects TRBV5-1 to TRBJ1-1; unclear D gene. The V gene lost 5 bases and the J gene lost 1 base, with 9 bases spanning the gap. The germline gives CDR1 SGHRS, CDR2 YFSETQ. This CDR3 is 13 amino acids long. The CDR3 region is CASSSTSNTEAFF. The CDR3 DNA reads TGCGCCAGCAGTTCAACATCGAACACTGAAGCTTTCTTT. Full variable domain (remainder filled in from reference TRBV5-1 and TRBJ1-1): KAGVTQTPRYLIKTRGQQVTLSCSPISGHRSVSWYQQTPGQGLQFLFEYFSETQRNKGNFPGRFSGRQFSNSRSEMNVSTLELGDSALYLCASSSTSNTEAFFGQGTRLTVV.

The sample holds a few counts of this clonotype. V is TRBV11-2 and J is TRBJ2-1; TRBD1 matches 9 bases. Germline values: CDR1 SGHAT, CDR2 FQNNGV. The ends lost 5 bases at V and 7 bases at J; junction bases unmatched: 18. CDR3 length equals 18 residues. The CDR3 DNA reads as TGTGCCAGCAGCCCCCTGACTACCTGGGACAGGGTAAGGAATGAGCAGTTCTTC. Translating gives CASSPLTTWDRVRNEQFF.

This clonotype ranks as medium-sized. The V and J genes are TRBV27 and TRBJ2-7, with 8 bases fitting TRBD2. This CDR3 has 15 residues. CDR1 MNHEY and CDR2 SMNVEV come from the germline V gene (reference sequence). Trimming at V came to 5 bases and at J to 2 bases, leaving 8 bases not matched to a gene. Here the CDR3 DNA reads TGTGCCAGCAGTGGCCTTGCGGGGGGCGCCTACGAGCAGTACTTC. This sequence encodes CASSGLAGGAYEQYF.

The chain employs TRBV19 and TRBJ2-3, with D perhaps matching TRBD2 (6 bases). The V end was cut by 3 bases, the J end by 1 base, with 11 bases between. The CDR3 length is 15 residues. CDR1 and CDR2 (germline): LNHDA, SQIVND (reference sequence). The CDR3: CASSIASGGTDTQYF. CDR3 coding DNA: TGTGCCAGTAGTATTGCATCGGGGGGCACAGATACGCAGTATTTT. Combining the CDR3 with reference TRBV19 and TRBJ2-3 gives the whole variable domain DGGITQSPKYLFRKEGQNVTLSCEQNLNHDAMYWYRQDPGQGLRLIYYSQIVNDFQKGDIAEGYSVSREKKESFPLTVTSAQKNPTAFYLCASSIASGGTDTQYFGPGTRLTVL.

This clonotype is medium-sized (0.01 to 0.1%) within its sample. The rearrangement uses TRBV15 and TRBJ2-5, with D perhaps TRBD1 or TRBD2 (5 bases each). CDR3 length equals 16 residues. Trimming took 0 bases from V and 6 from J, leaving 17 bases between them. From germline, CDR1 is LNHNV and CDR2 YYDKDF (reference sequence). As DNA, the CDR3 is TGTGCCACCAGCAGAGATCGGGGCGGCGATTCGAAGACCCAGTACTTC. Translation: CATSRDRGGDSKTQYF.

This rearrangement joins TRBV20-1 to TRBJ2-1; possible D gene TRBD1, 5 bases. CDR1 and CDR2 from the germline V gene are DFQATT and SNEGSKA (reference sequence). This CDR3 contains 14 residues. With 5 bases removed from V and 8 bases from J, the gap between germline ends came to 19 bases. In DNA form, the CDR3 reads TGCAGTGCTGACCTGGGGCTAGGGAACGATGAGCAGTTCTTC. It translates to CSADLGLGNDEQFF.

This chain uses TRBV5-4 with TRBJ1-2; D uncertain. The germline CDR1 and CDR2 sequences are SGHNT and YYREEE (reference sequence). V lost 0 bases, J lost 2 bases, and 8 bases lay in between. The CDR3 consists of 14 residues. The CDR3 sequence is CASSLGALNYGYTF. The CDR3 coding sequence is TGTGCCAGCAGCTTGGGAGCTTTAAACTATGGCTACACCTTC.

A remark on this clonotype: This could be a read error, since a much larger clone is one nucleotide away. V is TRBV6-2 or TRBV6-3 and J is TRBJ2-7; a possible D gene is TRBD1 (5 bases). The CDR3 spans 12 residues. Germline CDR1 reads MNHEY; CDR2 reads SVGEGT. Written as DNA, the CDR3 is TGTGCCAGCAGTCCAGGGCGGTACGAGCTGTACTTC. It is translated as CASSPGRYELYF.